This TCR beta chain was captured by sequencing in a study of blood T cell repertoires in COVID-19. As for the study in general: Material from acute and convalescent COVID-19 was sourced from the United States, Italy and Spain. PBMCs, B-cell-depleted T cells, or T cells provided the cDNA or gDNA that made up the material.

This clone came up once. Original processing methods: It was from reference gene primer amplification that nucleated cell counts were estimated. Measured with immunoSEQ multiplex PCR; TCRdb has only the in-frame clones, and not every one. Clone size and V and J calls were adopted from that table, with D and trimming inferred from the DNA. The sample consists of 55,000 to 80,000 clones, 65% to 85% of them appearing once. Trimming shortened V by 2 bases and J by 7 bases, and 12 bases separated the two germline ends. The CDR3 is 14 residues long. The germline V gene has CDR1 SGHAT and CDR2 FQNNGV. This sequence joins TRBV11-2 and TRBJ2-1; D ambiguous. Sequencing was performed on peripheral blood. The sequence was obtained from a man aged 50 to 59 with active COVID-19. CDR3 sequence reads: CASSLSPSINEQFF. For the CDR3, the DNA is TGTGCCAGCAGCTTATCGCCTAGTATAAATGAGCAGTTCTTC.